The 21 T cell receptor beta chains below come from one sample, sequenced in a study of cytomegalovirus exposure and HLA in healthy donors. Profiling relied on immunoSEQ multiplex PCR, and the TCRdb table lists in-frame clones only, not all of them. The data contain over 120,000 clones, about nine tenths of them singletons. Sample: PBMCs. These receptors originate from a man aged 18 to 29 in good health and CMV-seropositive.

This clone was observed a few times. The chain has TRBV5-1 and TRBJ1-6; 8 bases map to TRBD1. Germline CDR1 is SGHRS and CDR2 is YFSETQ. With V trimmed by 3 bases and J by 11 bases, 10 bases remained unmatched. This CDR3 is built from 15 residues. CDR3 sequence: CASSSSGQGETPLHF. The CDR3 nucleotides are TGCGCCAGCAGCTCGAGCGGACAGGGTGAAACACCCCTCCACTTT.

Of note for this clone: The junction departs from the called germline gene at one end, perhaps through a read error. The V and J genes are TRBV7-7 and TRBJ2-5, with D maybe TRBD2 (6 bases). Germline V lookup: CDR1 SSHAT, CDR2 FNYEAQ (reference sequence). CDR3 length equals 13 residues. CDR3 sequence reads: CASRPGVGETQYF. The CDR3 DNA reads TGTGCTAGCAGACCGGGGGTGGGGGAGACCCAGTACTTC.

The chain combines TRBV25-1 with TRBJ1-4; D not certain. Trimming took 3 bases from V and 4 from J, leaving 12 bases between them. The CDR3 extends over 15 amino acids. Germline V gene lookup returns CDR1 MGHDK and CDR2 SYGVNS. The CDR3 nucleotides are TGTGCCAGCAGTGAGAGCCTTACGCTTAATGAAAAACTGTTTTTT. It encodes CASSESLTLNEKLFF.

V is TRBV6-5 and J is TRBJ1-2, with a tentative D call TRBD1 (6 bases). This CDR3 is built from 14 residues. V lost 6 bases to trimming and J lost 1 base, with 12 bases between them. Germline V gives CDR1 MNHEY, CDR2 SVGAGI. The CDR3 region has the DNA TGTGCCAGCAGCGACAGGTTATTTAACTATGGCTACACCTTC. Amino acids: CASSDRLFNYGYTF.

The table lists this clone with a few counts. The chain couples TRBV10-1 to TRBJ2-7; D remains ambiguous. V shed 2 bases and J shed 6 bases, with 8 bases lying between them. Looked up from germline, CDR1 is WNHNN and CDR2 is SYGVQD (reference sequence). This CDR3 region has 12 residues. As DNA, the CDR3 is TGCGCCAGCAGTGAGAGACACTCCGAGCAGTACTTC. Amino acid sequence: CASSERHSEQYF.

V and J are TRBV29-1 and TRBJ1-1; D remains unclear. The germline gives CDR1 SQVTM, CDR2 ANQGSEA. The CDR3 length is 10 residues. V lost 0 bases and J 11 bases, leaving 7 bases between the germline ends. CDR3 region: CSVEDAEAFF. The CDR3 DNA reads as TGCAGCGTTGAAGACGCGGAGGCTTTCTTT.

The chain has TRBV27 and TRBJ2-2; D possibly corresponds to TRBD1 (6 bases). Trimming shortened V by 2 bases and J by 0 bases, and 13 bases separated the two germline ends. Germline values: CDR1 MNHEY, CDR2 SMNVEV (reference sequence). The CDR3 spans 17 residues. The DNA of the CDR3 is TGTGCCAGCAGTTTAAATCCGGGACAACCGAACACCGGGGAGCTGTTTTTT. Encoded protein: CASSLNPGQPNTGELFF.

This chain connects TRBV27 to TRBJ2-5; TRBD2 aligns across 7 bases. Germline CDR1 is MNHEY and CDR2 is SMNVEV (reference sequence). The length of the CDR3 is 14 residues. The J segment lost 7 bases and the V segment lost 7 bases, leaving 12 bases of the junction unmatched. In DNA form, the CDR3 reads TGTGCCAGCACCCGTGGCGGGGGTTCCGGGACCCAGTACTTC. Translation: CASTRGGGSGTQYF.

The V and J genes are TRBV9 and TRBJ2-2; possible D gene TRBD1, 6 bases. The germline V and J ends were trimmed by 7 bases and 6 bases, with 25 bases remaining between them. Germline values: CDR1 SGDLS, CDR2 YYNGEE. This CDR3 contains 17 residues. Here the CDR3 DNA reads TGTGCCAGCGCCCGAGACGAGGGGGATTTTTTATCCGGGGAGCTGTTTTTT. This gives the protein CASARDEGDFLSGELFF.

The genes are TRBV7-8 and TRBJ1-5; 9 nucleotides line up with TRBD1. In germline, CDR1 is SGHVS, CDR2 FQNEAQ. CDR3 length: 13 amino acids. Losses at the gene ends were 10 bases for V and 6 bases for J; bases not matched to a gene: 7. CDR3 nucleotides: TGTGCCACCGGACAGGGGACTGTTCAGCCCCAGCATTTT. Translated, it gives CATGQGTVQPQHF.

CDR3 sequence: CASSPRDRVFTNEKLFF. CDR3 DNA sequence: TGTGCCAGCAGCCCTCGGGACAGGGTGTTTACTAATGAAAAACTGTTTTTT. This sequence joins TRBV9 and TRBJ1-4; TRBD1 matches at 9 bases. The CDR3 extends over 17 amino acids. V lost 4 bases and J lost 2; bases outside the gene matches: 9. The germline V gene has CDR1 SGDLS and CDR2 YYNGEE.

The genes are TRBV5-6 and TRBJ1-1; D is undetermined. V shed 0 bases and J shed 1 base, with 7 bases lying between them. The CDR3 spans 14 residues. In germline, CDR1 is SGHDT, CDR2 YYEEEE. The CDR3 sequence is CASSLVRGNTEAFF. The CDR3 DNA is TGTGCCAGCAGCTTGGTTCGGGGGAACACTGAAGCTTTCTTT. The whole variable domain, remainder taken from reference TRBV5-6 and TRBJ1-1, is DAGVTQSPTHLIKTRGQQVTLRCSPKSGHDTVSWYQQALGQGPQFIFQYYEEEERQRGNFPDRFSGHQFPNYSSELNVNALLLGDSALYLCASSLVRGNTEAFFGQGTRLTVV.

The J gene is TRBJ2-7, the V gene TRBV5-1; possibly TRBD1 for D (5 bases). The CDR3 contains 15 residues. The V gene lost 1 base and the J gene lost 2 bases, with 13 bases spanning the gap. From germline, CDR1 is SGHRS and CDR2 YFSETQ. The CDR3 DNA reads as TGCGCCAGCAGCTTGAGTGCCTCAGGGCCCTACGAGCAGTACTTC. Its protein product is CASSLSASGPYEQYF. The full variable domain, with the rest looked up from reference TRBV5-1 and TRBJ2-7, is KAGVTQTPRYLIKTRGQQVTLSCSPISGHRSVSWYQQTPGQGLQFLFEYFSETQRNKGNFPGRFSGRQFSNSRSEMNVSTLELGDSALYLCASSLSASGPYEQYFGPGTRLTVT.

The rearrangement joins TRBV7-3 to TRBJ2-1, with TRBD2 matching 8 bases. Per the germline V gene, CDR1 is SGHTA and CDR2 is FQGTGA. Trimming took 1 base from V and 9 from J; bases not matched to a gene: 5. This CDR3 is built from 14 residues. CDR3 protein: CASSLNSRGGEQFF. In nucleotides, the CDR3 is TGTGCCAGCAGCTTAAATTCTCGGGGGGGTGAGCAGTTCTTC.

The gene calls are TRBV18 and TRBJ1-2, with unresolved D. Trimming took 3 bases from V and 6 from J, leaving 14 bases between them. The CDR3 is 14 residues long. Germline-derived CDR1 and CDR2 are KGHSH and LQKENI. The CDR3: CASSPQITADGYTF. CDR3 DNA sequence: TGTGCCAGCTCACCCCAAATCACAGCCGATGGCTACACCTTC.

The CDR3 here is CASSQEPRGNTEAFF. CDR3 sequence (DNA): TGCGCCAGCAGCCAAGAGCCCAGGGGGAACACTGAAGCTTTCTTT. The V gene is TRBV4-1, the J gene TRBJ1-1, with D possibly being TRBD1 (6 bases). The V end lost 0 bases, the J end lost 1 base, and 9 bases lay between the germline ends. From germline, CDR1 is MGHRA and CDR2 YSYEKL. The CDR3 totals 15 residues.

The V call is TRBV19, the J call TRBJ2-7; D may be TRBD1 (6 bases). Trimming took off 5 bases at V and 6 bases at J, with 11 bases between the two ends. The germline V gene has CDR1 LNHDA and CDR2 SQIVND (reference sequence). The CDR3 is 12 residues long. In nucleotides, the CDR3 is TGTGCCAGTAGTGGGGGCCTTCCCGAGCAGTACTTC. This encodes CASSGGLPEQYF.

DNA for the CDR3: TGTGCCAGCAGCGGGACTAGCGGGAACAATGAGCAGTTCTTC. This encodes CASSGTSGNNEQFF. This chain uses TRBV7-9 with TRBJ2-1, with 13 nucleotides matching TRBD2. The CDR3 runs 14 residues. The junction had 0 bases not matched to a gene; V was cut back by 5 bases and J by 5 bases. In germline, CDR1 is SEHNR, CDR2 FQNEAQ (reference sequence).

The V gene is TRBV21-1, the J gene TRBJ2-2; TRBD1 is the table's D call, not checked against the DNA. TRBV21-1 counts as a pseudogene. The CDR3 length is 15 residues. DNA for the CDR3: TGTGCCAGCACCTGGGACACCCCGAACACCGGGGAGCTGTTTTTT. The encoded protein is CASTWDTPNTGELFF.

The chain combines TRBV30 with TRBJ2-6; 11 bases are shared with TRBD2. The V gene end was trimmed by 1 base and the J gene end by 0 bases; junction bases not matched to a gene: 2. The CDR3 loop spans 17 amino acids. The germline V gene has CDR1 GTSNPN and CDR2 SVGIG (reference sequence). Written as DNA, the CDR3 is TGTGCCTGGAGTGGGGGACTAGCGGCCTCTGGGGCCAACGTCCTGACTTTC. Translated: CAWSGGLAASGANVLTF.

The chain is built from TRBV7-7 and TRBJ1-4; D possibly corresponds to TRBD1 (6 bases). Germline V gives CDR1 SSHAT, CDR2 FNYEAQ (reference sequence). This CDR3 contains 15 residues. Trimming cost V 5 bases and J 3 bases, with 13 bases left between them. CDR3 residues: CASSPGAGANEKLFF. The CDR3 bases are TGTGCCAGCAGCCCCGGGGCAGGGGCTAATGAAAAACTGTTTTTT.